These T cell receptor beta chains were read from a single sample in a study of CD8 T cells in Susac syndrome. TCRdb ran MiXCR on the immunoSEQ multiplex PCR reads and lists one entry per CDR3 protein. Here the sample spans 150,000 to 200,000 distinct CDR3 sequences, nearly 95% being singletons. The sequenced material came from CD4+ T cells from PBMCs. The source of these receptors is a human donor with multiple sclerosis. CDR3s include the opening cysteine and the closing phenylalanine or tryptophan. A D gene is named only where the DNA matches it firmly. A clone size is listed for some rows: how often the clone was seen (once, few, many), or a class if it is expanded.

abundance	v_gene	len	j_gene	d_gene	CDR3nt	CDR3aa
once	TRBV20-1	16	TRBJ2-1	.	TGCAGTGCTAGAGTCCCCGACTCCGCCTCCTACAATGAGCAGTTCTTC	CSARVPDSASYNEQFF
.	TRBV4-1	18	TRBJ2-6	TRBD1	TGCGCCAGCAGCCACCGGACAGGGGCCGTCTCTGGGGCCAACGTCCTGACTTTC	CASSHRTGAVSGANVLTF
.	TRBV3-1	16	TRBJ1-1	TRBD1	TGTGCCAGCAGCCAAGGGACAGACAGGGCGCTCACTGAAGCTTTCTTT	CASSQGTDRALTEAFF
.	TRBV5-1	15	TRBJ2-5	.	TGCGCCAGCAGGGTCACCGTCCCAGCGGCAGAGACCCAGTACTTC	CASRVTVPAAETQYF
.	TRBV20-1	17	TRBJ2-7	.	TGCAGTGCTAGAGGGATCTCAGACAGTCACAGGAGGTACGAGCAGTACTTC	CSARGISDSHRRYEQYF
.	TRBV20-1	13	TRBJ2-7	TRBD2	TGCAGTGCTGGACTAGCGGGGGACTACGAGCAGTACTTC	CSAGLAGDYEQYF
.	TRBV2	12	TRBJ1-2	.	TGTGCCAGCCAGTCGATTAACTATGGCTACACCTTC	CASQSINYGYTF
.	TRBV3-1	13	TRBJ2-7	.	TGTGCCAGCAGCCAAGGCCTGATCTACGAGCAGTACTTC	CASSQGLIYEQYF
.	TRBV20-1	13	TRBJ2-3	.	TGCAGTGCTCGGGGTTTTAGCACAGATACGCAGTATTTT	CSARGFSTDTQYF
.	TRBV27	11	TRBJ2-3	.	TGTGCCAGCGGGGGGACAGATACGCAGTATTTT	CASGGTDTQYF
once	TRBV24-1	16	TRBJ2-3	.	TGTGCCACCAGTGACCGTCACAGAGACGAAACAGATACGCAGTATTTT	CATSDRHRDETDTQYF
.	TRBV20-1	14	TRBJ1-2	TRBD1	TGCAGTGCCTGGGACAGGAAGGCTAACTATGGCTACACCTTC	CSAWDRKANYGYTF
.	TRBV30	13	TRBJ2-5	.	TGTGCCTGGGGCCGGGTGGCGACTGGGACCCAGTACTTC	CAWGRVATGTQYF
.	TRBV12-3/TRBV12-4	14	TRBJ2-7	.	TGTGCCAGCAGTAGCAGGACTTGGCCCTACGAGCAGTACTTC	CASSSRTWPYEQYF
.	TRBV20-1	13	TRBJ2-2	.	TGCAGTGCAAGAAGGGTGAACACCGGGGAGCTGTTTTTT	CSARRVNTGELFF
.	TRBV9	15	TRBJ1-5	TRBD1	TGTGCCAGCAGCCCGGACAGGAATAGCAATCAGCCCCAGCATTTT	CASSPDRNSNQPQHF
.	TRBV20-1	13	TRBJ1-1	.	TGCAGTGTTTCCAAACAGGGCAACACTGAAGCTTTCTTT	CSVSKQGNTEAFF
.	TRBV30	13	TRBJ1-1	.	TGTGCCTGGGACCGAACAGGGTCCACTGAAGCTTTCTTT	CAWDRTGSTEAFF
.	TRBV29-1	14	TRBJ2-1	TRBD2	TGCAGCGTTGAATTAGCTAGCGGGTCCGATGAGCAGTTCTTC	CSVELASGSDEQFF
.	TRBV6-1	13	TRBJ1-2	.	TGTGCCAGACTTCAGCGGACCAACTATGGCTACACCTTC	CARLQRTNYGYTF
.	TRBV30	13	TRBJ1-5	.	TGTGCCTGGAGGGTTAAGGCGGCTCAGCCCCAGCATTTT	CAWRVKAAQPQHF
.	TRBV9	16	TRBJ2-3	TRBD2	TGTGCCAGCAGCGCCCCCCCGGGAGGAGCGGCGGGTACGCAGTATTTT	CASSAPPGGAAGTQYF
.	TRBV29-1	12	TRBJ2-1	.	.	CSVGEGADRVFF
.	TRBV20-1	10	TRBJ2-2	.	TGCAGTGCTTTAGCCGGGGAGCTGTTTTTT	CSALAGELFF
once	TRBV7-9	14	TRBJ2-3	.	TGTGCCAGCAGCGCCCTCGAGGTCACAGATACGCAGTATTTT	CASSALEVTDTQYF
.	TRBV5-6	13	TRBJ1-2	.	TGTGCCAGCAGCTTGGGGGAACGCTATGGCTACACCTTC	CASSLGERYGYTF
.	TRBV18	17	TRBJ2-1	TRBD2	TGTGCCAGCTCCCCAACGCCGGGGCTACTAGCGAGGAATGAGCAGTTCTTC	CASSPTPGLLARNEQFF
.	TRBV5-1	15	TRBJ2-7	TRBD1	TGCGCCAGCAGCTTGGGGGGACAGGGGGCTGAGGAGCAGTACTTC	CASSLGGQGAEEQYF